Listed below are T cell receptor beta chains from one sample, sequenced in a study of T cell responses to AZD1222 COVID-19 vaccine. Assay used: immunoSEQ multiplex PCR; TCRdb lists only in-frame clones, some missing. The sample contains approximately 150,000 clones, around nine tenths of which appear only once. The sequenced sample was peripheral blood, obtained on day 0 of AZD1222 vaccination. These receptors were taken from an adult in good health. Each CDR3 is given with its conserved first and last residue. D genes are given only for firm matches. Clone size, where shown, is once, few, many, or a class for clones that have expanded.

v_call	d_call	j_call	clone_size	cdr3_nt	cdr3_aa
TRBV6-5	-	TRBJ1-2	-	TGTGCCAGCGGGCTACTGGGTAGGGATGGCTACACCTTC	CASGLLGRDGYTF
TRBV2	-	TRBJ2-3	-	TGTGCCAGCAGCCTCCTCTTCACAGATACGCAGTATTTT	CASSLLFTDTQYF
TRBV15	TRBD1	TRBJ1-4	-	TGTGCCACCAGCAGATCTCGACCCCCGGGACAGGAGCGTGAAAAACTGTTTTTT	CATSRSRPPGQEREKLFF
TRBV14	-	TRBJ2-2	-	TGTGCCAGCAGCCAAGGCGTGAACACCGGGGAGCTGTTTTTT	CASSQGVNTGELFF
TRBV3-1/TRBV3-2	TRBD2	TRBJ2-7	-	TGTGCCAGCAGCCAAGATTGGCTAGCGGGAGTCGGCGAGCAGTACTTC	CASSQDWLAGVGEQYF
TRBV5-4	-	TRBJ2-3	once	TGTGCCAGCAGCTTGCTGGACAGCGGGGCAGATACGCAGTATTTT	CASSLLDSGADTQYF
TRBV30	TRBD1	TRBJ1-6	-	TGTGCCTGGAGTCGGAACAGGGGATCCTATAATTCACCCCTCCACTTT	CAWSRNRGSYNSPLHF
TRBV6-6	TRBD1	TRBJ1-5	-	TGTGCCAGCAGTTCTTTGGACAGGGGAAACAATCAGCCCCAGCATTTT	CASSSLDRGNNQPQHF
TRBV7-2	TRBD1	TRBJ2-7	-	TGTGCCAGCAGCCCCCTCCCGACAGGGGGCTACGAGCAGTACTTC	CASSPLPTGGYEQYF
TRBV19	TRBD2	TRBJ2-2	-	TGTGCCAGTAGTATTGGGGAGGGACGGACCGGGGAGCTGTTTTTT	CASSIGEGRTGELFF
TRBV7-2	-	TRBJ1-3	-	TGTGCCAGCAGCCTACTTGCGGGGATCGCTGGAAACACCATATATTTT	CASSLLAGIAGNTIYF
TRBV7-2	TRBD2	TRBJ2-5	-	TGTGCCAGCAGCCAAGTCCTAGCGGGGAGGGAGACCCAGTACTTC	CASSQVLAGRETQYF
TRBV11-2	-	TRBJ2-5	-	TGTGCCAGCAGCTTAGGCGGTCCCCCGAAAGAGACCCAGTACTTC	CASSLGGPPKETQYF
TRBV7-9	TRBD1	TRBJ2-5	-	TGTGCCAGCAGCTCCGACAGGGTGCAAGAGACCCAGTACTTC	CASSSDRVQETQYF
TRBV27	-	TRBJ1-1	-	TGTGCCAGCAGTTTCACCACCTTAGGGACGATCGGGTCCACTGAAGCTTTCTTT	CASSFTTLGTIGSTEAFF
TRBV7-9	-	TRBJ2-2	few	TGTGCCAGCAGCCCGAGGGCCAGCACCGGGGAGCTGTTTTTT	CASSPRASTGELFF
TRBV2	TRBD2	TRBJ2-7	-	TGTGCCAGCACTACGCTAGCGGGGTTCGAGCAGTACTTC	CASTTLAGFEQYF
TRBV6-2/TRBV6-3	TRBD2	TRBJ2-1	few	TGTGCCAGCAGCCGTCCTACTAGCGGGAGGGCTTACAATGAGCAGTTCTTC	CASSRPTSGRAYNEQFF
TRBV16	-	TRBJ2-2	once	TGTGCCAGCAGCCGCCGTGGCGCCGGGGAGCTGTTTTTT	CASSRRGAGELFF
TRBV7-9	TRBD2	TRBJ2-1	-	TGTGCCAGCAGCTTGGGTAGCGGGAGGGACAATGAGCAGTTCTTC	CASSLGSGRDNEQFF
TRBV18	-	TRBJ1-5	-	TGTGCCAGCTCACCACCGACGGGTTGGCCCCAGCATTTT	CASSPPTGWPQHF
TRBV5-6	-	TRBJ2-7	-	TGTGCCAGCAGCTTGAGGCAGTACGAGCAGTACTTC	CASSLRQYEQYF
TRBV4-2	-	TRBJ2-6	-	TGTGCCAGCAGCCAAGACGGACTCAGAACGGGGTCTGGGGCCAACGTCCTGACTTTC	CASSQDGLRTGSGANVLTF
TRBV9	-	TRBJ2-7	-	TGTGCCAGCAGCTTCCACAGGGGGGGGACAGATCCCTACGAGCAGTACTTC	CASSFHRGGTDPYEQYF
TRBV12-3/TRBV12-4	-	TRBJ2-3	-	TGTGCCAGCACCCACTCGACAGATACGCAGTATTTT	CASTHSTDTQYF
TRBV5-4	-	TRBJ1-2	-	TGTGCCAGCAGCGAGCATCTAGGGTACTATGGCTACACCTTC	CASSEHLGYYGYTF
TRBV6-5	TRBD1	TRBJ1-4	once	TGTGCCAGCAGACACGGGACAGGGACTAATGAAAAACTGTTTTTT	CASRHGTGTNEKLFF
TRBV21-1	-	TRBJ1-6	-	TGTGCCAGCAGCAAAGCGTCGGGAGTCTCCTATAATTCACCCCTCCACTTT	CASSKASGVSYNSPLHF
TRBV30	TRBD1	TRBJ2-2	-	TGTGCCTGGAGCCCCGACAGGGTCGGTACCGGGGAGCTGTTTTTT	CAWSPDRVGTGELFF